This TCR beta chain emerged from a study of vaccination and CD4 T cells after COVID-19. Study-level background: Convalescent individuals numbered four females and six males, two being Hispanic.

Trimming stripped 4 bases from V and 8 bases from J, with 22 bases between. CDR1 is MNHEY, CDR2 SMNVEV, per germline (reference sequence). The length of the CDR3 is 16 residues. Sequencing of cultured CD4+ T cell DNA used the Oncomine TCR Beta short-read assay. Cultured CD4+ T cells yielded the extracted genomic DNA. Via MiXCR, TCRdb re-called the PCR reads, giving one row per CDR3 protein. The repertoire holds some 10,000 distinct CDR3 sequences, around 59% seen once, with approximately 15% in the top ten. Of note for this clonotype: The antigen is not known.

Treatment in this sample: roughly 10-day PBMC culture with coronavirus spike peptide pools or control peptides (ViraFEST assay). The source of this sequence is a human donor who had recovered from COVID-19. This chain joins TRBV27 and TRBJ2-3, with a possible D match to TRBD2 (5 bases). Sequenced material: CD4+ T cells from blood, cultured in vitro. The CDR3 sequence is CASSSGLYNSIGTQYF. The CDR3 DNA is TGTGCCAGCAGTTCAGGACTTTACAACAGCATTGGTACGCAGTATTTT.